Each of the 26 T cell receptor beta chains below was sequenced from the same sample in a study of Ad26.COV2.S vaccination and SARS-CoV-2 variants. Produced via immunoSEQ multiplex PCR; TCRdb's table is partial and in-frame only. Of just over 350,000 clones listed, around 90% are singletons. Sequenced here: peripheral blood, sampled after recovery from COVID-19. The source of these receptors is a human donor who had recovered from COVID-19.

The rearrangement joins TRBV6-5 to TRBJ2-1, with 8 bases identical to TRBD1. V shed 6 bases and J 2 bases; nucleotides not matched to a gene: 6. This CDR3 has 15 residues. The V gene's germline CDR1 is MNHEY and CDR2 SVGAGI. In DNA, the CDR3 is TGTGCCAGCAGCCCCGGGACAGGAGCCTACAATGAGCAGTTCTTC. It yields the protein CASSPGTGAYNEQFF.

The V gene is TRBV5-8, the J gene TRBJ1-2, with D possibly matching TRBD1 (5 bases). The germline gives CDR1 SGHTS, CDR2 YDEGEE. V shed 0 bases and J shed 8 bases, with 11 bases lying between them. The CDR3 consists of 13 residues. The DNA for the CDR3 is TGTGCCAGCAGCTTGGAACGAAGGGACGGCTACACCTTC. This gives the protein CASSLERRDGYTF.

The J gene is TRBJ2-3, the V gene TRBV5-1; perhaps TRBD2 as D (5 bases). This CDR3 region has 15 residues. With 4 bases removed from V and 4 bases from J, the gap between germline ends came to 16 bases. CDR1 and CDR2 (germline): SGHRS, YFSETQ. CDR3 in DNA: TGCGCCAGCAGCGCGCTGGGGTACGGGGCAGATACGCAGTATTTT. Translating it yields CASSALGYGADTQYF.

CDR3 coding DNA: TGCGCCAGCAGCTTGGTGGTGCAAGGCGGGGAGCTGTTTTTT. Amino acid sequence: CASSLVVQGGELFF. The chain employs TRBV5-1 and TRBJ2-2; D remains ambiguous. Germline assignment: CDR1 SGHRS and CDR2 YFSETQ. Trimming took 0 bases from V and 7 from J, leaving 10 bases between them. The CDR3 consists of 14 residues.

The chain has TRBV6-5 and TRBJ2-7; TRBD1 is a possible D gene (5 bases). Germline V gene sequence: CDR1 MNHEY, CDR2 SVGAGI. This CDR3 is 15 amino acids long. V lost 0 bases and J 3 bases, leaving 12 bases between the germline ends. The CDR3 here is CASSYSMPGNYEQYF. In DNA, the CDR3 is TGTGCCAGCAGTTACTCTATGCCAGGGAACTACGAGCAGTACTTC.

The V call is TRBV2, the J call TRBJ1-6; 9 bases are a match to TRBD1. Per the germline V gene, CDR1 is SNHLY and CDR2 is FYNNEI. J lost 11 bases, V lost 3 bases, and 8 bases had no gene match. The CDR3 loop spans 15 amino acids. The CDR3 nucleotides are TGTGCCAGCAGTGATCAAGGGACAGGGTTGCCACCCCTCCACTTT. Its translation: CASSDQGTGLPPLHF.

The rearrangement links TRBV19 to TRBJ2-6; maybe TRBD1 (5 bases). V was shortened by 2 bases and J by 0 bases, with 17 bases between the two germline ends. This CDR3 comprises 19 residues. Germline lookup yields CDR1 LNHDA and CDR2 SQIVND (reference sequence). The CDR3 region has the DNA TGTGCCAGTAGTATACGCCCTAGAAGGGGCAGCTCTGGGGCCAACGTCCTGACTTTC. It yields the protein CASSIRPRRGSSGANVLTF.

This chain links TRBV6-5 with TRBJ2-7; D is unresolved. Trimming shortened V by 6 bases and J by 2 bases, and 14 bases separated the two germline ends. Germline V lookup: CDR1 MNHEY, CDR2 SVGAGI. This CDR3 contains 14 residues. The CDR3 DNA reads as TGTGCCAGCAGCCCGTCCGCTTCACCCTACGAGCAGTACTTC. Translating gives CASSPSASPYEQYF.

J is TRBJ2-2 and V is TRBV7-2, with TRBD1 as a possible D gene (6 bases). The CDR3 length is 16 residues. Trimming removed 3 bases at V and 3 bases at J, with 14 bases between. The germline V gene has CDR1 SGHTA and CDR2 FQGNSA. As DNA, the CDR3 is TGTGCCAGCAGCTTTGGTCTGAGACAGGACACCGGGGAGCTGTTTTTT. Amino acids: CASSFGLRQDTGELFF.

This clone has a handful of counts. This rearrangement joins TRBV20-1 to TRBJ2-1; 8 positions match TRBD2. Trimming took 6 bases from V and 5 from J; bases not matched to a gene: 15. Germline assignment: CDR1 DFQATT and CDR2 SNEGSKA (reference sequence). The CDR3 covers 16 residues. Here the CDR3 reads CSASFRLAGTNNEQFF. The CDR3 coding sequence is TGCAGTGCGAGTTTTAGATTAGCGGGGACCAACAATGAGCAGTTCTTC.

This clone was seen a single time. The chain combines TRBV7-6 with TRBJ2-3, with 8 bases aligning to TRBD2. The CDR3 totals 15 residues. From germline, CDR1 is SGHVS and CDR2 FNYEAQ. V was pared by 0 bases and J by 3 bases, with 2 bases of the junction left unmatched. CDR3 loop: CASSLARGGTDTQYF. CDR3 sequence (DNA): TGTGCCAGCAGCTTAGCACGGGGGGGAACAGATACGCAGTATTTT.

This chain joins TRBV7-8 and TRBJ1-5; possibly TRBD1 for D (5 bases). V was trimmed by 1 base and J by 7 bases, leaving 17 bases between them. CDR3 length: 16 residues. The germline V gene encodes CDR1 SGHVS and CDR2 FQNEAQ. The CDR3 DNA reads TGTGCCAGCAGCTTAGGTCGCAGACAAGGGGAGCAGCCCCAGCATTTT. This sequence encodes CASSLGRRQGEQPQHF.

This clone appeared once. This chain links TRBV3-1 (or the pseudogene TRBV3-2) with TRBJ2-7, with TRBD2 identical over 10 bases. The J segment lost 4 bases and the V segment lost 3 bases, leaving 9 bases of the junction unmatched. Germline V gene lookup returns CDR1 LGHDT and CDR2 YNNKEL (reference sequence). CDR3 size: 16 residues. In DNA form, the CDR3 reads TGTGCCAGCAGCCACTTCAATAGCGGGGGGACTTACGAGCAGTACTTC. This codes for CASSHFNSGGTYEQYF.

V and J are TRBV5-5 and TRBJ1-1; D unclear. CDR1 is SGHKS, CDR2 YYEKEE, per germline (reference sequence). Trimming removed 7 bases from V and 1 base from J, with 11 bases in between. The length of the CDR3 is 13 residues. CDR3 in amino acids: CASARRENTEAFF. The CDR3 nucleotides are TGTGCCAGCGCTAGACGTGAGAACACTGAAGCTTTCTTT.

The V and J genes are TRBV19 and TRBJ2-1; D possibly uses TRBD1 or TRBD2 (5 bases each). V was trimmed by 6 bases and J by 7 bases, leaving 16 bases between them. The V gene's germline CDR1 is LNHDA and CDR2 SQIVND (reference sequence). CDR3 length: 14 residues. The CDR3 DNA sequence: TGTGCCAGTAGAAGACCGGGACGGGCAAATGAGCAGTTCTTC. Translated, it gives CASRRPGRANEQFF.

This sequence joins TRBV9 and TRBJ1-1; D uncertain. The germline CDR1 and CDR2 sequences are SGDLS and YYNGEE. Trimming shortened V by 2 bases and J by 8 bases, and 19 bases separated the two germline ends. The CDR3 consists of 15 residues. The CDR3 reads CASSVSPARPDEAFF. For the CDR3, the DNA is TGTGCCAGCAGCGTGTCCCCCGCCAGGCCCGACGAAGCTTTCTTT.

The genes are TRBV25-1 and TRBJ2-1; the match to TRBD1 covers 7 bases. The V gene's germline CDR1 is MGHDK and CDR2 SYGVNS. J gave up 3 bases and V 0 bases, and 2 bases lay outside the gene matches. The CDR3 length is 15 residues. CDR3 DNA: TGTGCCAGCAGTGAATATGACAGGGACTACAATGAGCAGTTCTTC. It encodes CASSEYDRDYNEQFF.

The chain is built from TRBV12-3 or TRBV12-4 and TRBJ1-3, with no clear D. This CDR3 is built from 12 residues. V was cut by 7 bases and J by 4 bases, with 8 bases left in between. DNA for the CDR3: TGTGCCAGCACATTGGCCGGAAACACCATATATTTT. It codes for CASTLAGNTIYF.

The V call is TRBV5-4, the J call TRBJ2-3; D is perhaps TRBD2 (6 bases). The V and J ends lost 3 bases and 6 bases respectively, with 20 bases between them. The CDR3 has 16 residues. Germline V gene sequence: CDR1 SGHNT, CDR2 YYREEE (reference sequence). The CDR3 reads CASSWGDSVIADTQYF. The CDR3 region has the DNA TGTGCCAGCAGCTGGGGGGACTCCGTCATCGCGGATACGCAGTATTTT.

The chain couples TRBV13 to TRBJ2-2; perhaps TRBD2 as D (6 bases). CDR1 and CDR2 from the germline V gene are PRHDT and FYEKMQ (reference sequence). CDR3 size: 14 residues. V lost 5 bases to trimming and J lost 2 bases, with 9 bases between them. As DNA, the CDR3 is TGTGCCAGCAGCCGCGGGGCAAACACCGGGGAGCTGTTTTTT. Its translation is CASSRGANTGELFF.

The V gene is TRBV5-1, the J gene TRBJ1-6; D unclear. Germline loops: CDR1 SGHRS, CDR2 YFSETQ. The CDR3 is 14 amino acids. V was trimmed by 2 bases and J by 4 bases, leaving 7 bases between them. CDR3 sequence: CASSFGQYNSPLHF. The DNA of the CDR3 is TGCGCCAGCAGCTTCGGGCAATATAATTCACCCCTCCACTTT. Looking up the rest from reference TRBV5-1 and TRBJ1-6 gives the full variable domain: KAGVTQTPRYLIKTRGQQVTLSCSPISGHRSVSWYQQTPGQGLQFLFEYFSETQRNKGNFPGRFSGRQFSNSRSEMNVSTLELGDSALYLCASSFGQYNSPLHFGNGTRLTVT.

With regard to this clone: In the same sample, other DNA sequences code for this CDR3. V gene TRBV2 combines with J gene TRBJ1-3; D remains unclear. The CDR3 extends over 12 amino acids. V dropped 9 bases and J dropped 1 base, with 7 bases sitting between them. CDR1 and CDR2 (germline): SNHLY, FYNNEI. The CDR3 coding sequence is TGTGCCAGGGGCGGTTCTGGAAACACCATATATTTT. This encodes CARGGSGNTIYF.

The chain joins TRBV18 to TRBJ2-4, with D maybe TRBD1 (5 bases). The CDR3 covers 16 residues. Germline CDR1 and CDR2: KGHSH and LQKENI. V was trimmed by 1 base and J by 0 bases, leaving 10 bases between them. In DNA, the CDR3 is TGTGCCAGCTCACCACGGGGCGAACTAGCCAAAAACATTCAGTACTTC. Translating gives CASSPRGELAKNIQYF.

The chain links TRBV7-6 to TRBJ2-7, with D maybe TRBD2 (5 bases). The CDR3 extends over 15 amino acids. CDR1 SGHVS and CDR2 FNYEAQ come from the germline V gene. V lost 5 bases, J lost 2 bases, and 16 bases lay in between. The CDR3 is CASSRGSGGAYEQYF. The CDR3 DNA reads as TGTGCCAGCAGCCGAGGGAGCGGAGGAGCCTACGAGCAGTACTTC.

The chain couples TRBV19 to TRBJ2-3, with 12 positions matching TRBD1. This CDR3 is 15 amino acids long. With V trimmed by 6 bases and J by 7 bases, 8 bases remained unmatched. Germline CDR1 LNHDA, CDR2 SQIVND (reference sequence). CDR3 in amino acids: CASRAGTGGGYTQYF. Here the CDR3 DNA reads TGTGCCAGTAGGGCAGGGACAGGGGGCGGATATACGCAGTATTTT.

This clone appeared a single time. The chain employs TRBV10-2 and TRBJ1-1; D is ambiguous. The germline V gene encodes CDR1 WSHSY and CDR2 SAAADI. Trimming removed 6 bases from V and 2 bases from J, with 19 bases in between. The CDR3 runs 16 residues. The CDR3 sequence is CASRLPGVTRNTEAFF. The CDR3 coding sequence is TGCGCCAGCAGGCTCCCGGGAGTCACGAGAAACACTGAAGCTTTCTTT.